This passage covers 2 T cell receptor beta chains from one sample sequenced in a study of blood T cell repertoires in COVID-19 (dated by TCRdb to the early 2020s). Preparation of the library involved the immunoSEQ multiplex PCR assay. TCRdb provides this immuneACCESS table in a form limited to in-frame rearrangements. Some clones are lacking; in checked studies, under half of them reflect an unresolved V gene, and why the rest are absent is not known. This sample is represented by under 250,000 clones; roughly 90% of them were singletons. The ten largest account for roughly 2.5% of the sample. Specimen: peripheral blood. The source is a woman aged 55-70 years with acute or convalescent COVID-19.

The chain uses TRBV14 and TRBJ1-1; D is ambiguous. The CDR3 spans 13 residues. Trimming removed 6 bases from V and 5 bases from J, with 13 bases in between. Looked up from germline, CDR1 is SGHDN and CDR2 is FVKESK. CDR3 coding DNA: TGTGCCAGCAGACATCGGCAGGAAACTGAAGCTTTCTTT. Translation: CASRHRQETEAFF.

The chain recombines TRBV5-8 with TRBJ1-5; TRBD1 matches 8 bases. From germline, CDR1 is SGHTS and CDR2 YDEGEE. This CDR3 comprises 15 residues. With 4 bases clipped from V and 2 bases from J, the junction kept 5 bases outside the gene matches. Here the CDR3 reads CASSAGQVGNQPQHF. The CDR3 coding sequence is TGTGCCAGCAGCGCGGGACAGGTTGGCAATCAGCCCCAGCATTTT.